This TCR beta chain came from a study of blood T cell repertoires in COVID-19. Study overall: PBMCs, B-cell-depleted T cells, or T cells provided the cDNA or gDNA that made up the material.

This clone occurred many times. TCRdb's table, derived via immunoSEQ multiplex PCR, lists solely in-frame clones and lacks some. The sample lists more than 300,000 clones, around 87% occurring once. This sequence originates from a woman aged 25 to 45 with COVID-19, enrolled during active disease. Sequenced material: peripheral blood.

CDR3 protein: CAWSVSDISYEQYF. The CDR3 coding sequence is TGTGCCTGGAGTGTGAGTGACATCTCCTACGAGCAGTACTTC. The genes are TRBV30 and TRBJ2-7; D not certain. CDR3 length equals 14 residues. V was clipped by 0 bases and J by 0 bases, with 9 bases between them. Germline V gives CDR1 GTSNPN, CDR2 SVGIG (reference sequence).